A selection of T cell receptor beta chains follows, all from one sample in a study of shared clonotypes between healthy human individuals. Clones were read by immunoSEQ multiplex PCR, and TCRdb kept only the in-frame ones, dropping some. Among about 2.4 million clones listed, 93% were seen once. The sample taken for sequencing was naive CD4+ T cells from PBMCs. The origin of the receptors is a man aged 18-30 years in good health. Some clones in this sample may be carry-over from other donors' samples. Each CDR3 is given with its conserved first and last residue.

cdr3_aa: CASMGLPKKQYF; cdr3_length: 12; v_call: TRBV6-1; j_call: TRBJ2-7
cdr3_aa: CASSPPQTGGGETQYF; cdr3_length: 16; v_call: TRBV7-6; j_call: TRBJ2-5
cdr3_aa: CASSTRGAGPHEQYF; cdr3_length: 15; v_call: TRBV7-2; j_call: TRBJ2-7
cdr3_aa: CASSLESTNEKLFF; cdr3_length: 14; v_call: TRBV28; j_call: TRBJ1-4
cdr3_aa: CASSSPGRGRVEQYF; cdr3_length: 15; v_call: TRBV5-4; j_call: TRBJ2-7
cdr3_aa: CASSYGETQYF; cdr3_length: 11; v_call: TRBV6-5; j_call: TRBJ2-5
cdr3_aa: CASSLGRGAGNQPQHF; cdr3_length: 16; v_call: TRBV11-3; j_call: TRBJ1-5
cdr3_aa: CASSPPSRSEAFF; cdr3_length: 13; v_call: TRBV18; j_call: TRBJ1-1
cdr3_aa: CASSTIGQTYEQYF; cdr3_length: 14; v_call: TRBV19; j_call: TRBJ2-7
cdr3_aa: CASSDGLAFPDTQYF; cdr3_length: 15; v_call: TRBV25-1; j_call: TRBJ2-3
cdr3_aa: CASSFYSGVTGANVLTF; cdr3_length: 17; v_call: TRBV7-2; j_call: TRBJ2-6
cdr3_aa: CASRRDPQVDEQFF; cdr3_length: 14; v_call: TRBV5-1; j_call: TRBJ2-1
cdr3_aa: CASRPGRTGAQYF; cdr3_length: 13; v_call: TRBV28; j_call: TRBJ2-5
cdr3_aa: CASSRGQESNEQFF; cdr3_length: 14; v_call: TRBV5-4; j_call: TRBJ2-1
cdr3_aa: CATGIEGYYEQYF; cdr3_length: 13; v_call: TRBV2; j_call: TRBJ2-7
cdr3_aa: CASSLRDSDQETQYF; cdr3_length: 15; v_call: TRBV5-1; j_call: TRBJ2-5
cdr3_aa: CASTPSLGSHGNQPQHF; cdr3_length: 17; v_call: TRBV28; j_call: TRBJ1-5
cdr3_aa: CASSHSSTGGAGTGELFF; cdr3_length: 18; v_call: TRBV4-3; j_call: TRBJ2-2
cdr3_aa: CASSPRTGDGYTF; cdr3_length: 13; v_call: TRBV7-8; j_call: TRBJ1-2
cdr3_aa: CASSARRELNTEAFF; cdr3_length: 15; v_call: TRBV5-6; j_call: TRBJ1-1